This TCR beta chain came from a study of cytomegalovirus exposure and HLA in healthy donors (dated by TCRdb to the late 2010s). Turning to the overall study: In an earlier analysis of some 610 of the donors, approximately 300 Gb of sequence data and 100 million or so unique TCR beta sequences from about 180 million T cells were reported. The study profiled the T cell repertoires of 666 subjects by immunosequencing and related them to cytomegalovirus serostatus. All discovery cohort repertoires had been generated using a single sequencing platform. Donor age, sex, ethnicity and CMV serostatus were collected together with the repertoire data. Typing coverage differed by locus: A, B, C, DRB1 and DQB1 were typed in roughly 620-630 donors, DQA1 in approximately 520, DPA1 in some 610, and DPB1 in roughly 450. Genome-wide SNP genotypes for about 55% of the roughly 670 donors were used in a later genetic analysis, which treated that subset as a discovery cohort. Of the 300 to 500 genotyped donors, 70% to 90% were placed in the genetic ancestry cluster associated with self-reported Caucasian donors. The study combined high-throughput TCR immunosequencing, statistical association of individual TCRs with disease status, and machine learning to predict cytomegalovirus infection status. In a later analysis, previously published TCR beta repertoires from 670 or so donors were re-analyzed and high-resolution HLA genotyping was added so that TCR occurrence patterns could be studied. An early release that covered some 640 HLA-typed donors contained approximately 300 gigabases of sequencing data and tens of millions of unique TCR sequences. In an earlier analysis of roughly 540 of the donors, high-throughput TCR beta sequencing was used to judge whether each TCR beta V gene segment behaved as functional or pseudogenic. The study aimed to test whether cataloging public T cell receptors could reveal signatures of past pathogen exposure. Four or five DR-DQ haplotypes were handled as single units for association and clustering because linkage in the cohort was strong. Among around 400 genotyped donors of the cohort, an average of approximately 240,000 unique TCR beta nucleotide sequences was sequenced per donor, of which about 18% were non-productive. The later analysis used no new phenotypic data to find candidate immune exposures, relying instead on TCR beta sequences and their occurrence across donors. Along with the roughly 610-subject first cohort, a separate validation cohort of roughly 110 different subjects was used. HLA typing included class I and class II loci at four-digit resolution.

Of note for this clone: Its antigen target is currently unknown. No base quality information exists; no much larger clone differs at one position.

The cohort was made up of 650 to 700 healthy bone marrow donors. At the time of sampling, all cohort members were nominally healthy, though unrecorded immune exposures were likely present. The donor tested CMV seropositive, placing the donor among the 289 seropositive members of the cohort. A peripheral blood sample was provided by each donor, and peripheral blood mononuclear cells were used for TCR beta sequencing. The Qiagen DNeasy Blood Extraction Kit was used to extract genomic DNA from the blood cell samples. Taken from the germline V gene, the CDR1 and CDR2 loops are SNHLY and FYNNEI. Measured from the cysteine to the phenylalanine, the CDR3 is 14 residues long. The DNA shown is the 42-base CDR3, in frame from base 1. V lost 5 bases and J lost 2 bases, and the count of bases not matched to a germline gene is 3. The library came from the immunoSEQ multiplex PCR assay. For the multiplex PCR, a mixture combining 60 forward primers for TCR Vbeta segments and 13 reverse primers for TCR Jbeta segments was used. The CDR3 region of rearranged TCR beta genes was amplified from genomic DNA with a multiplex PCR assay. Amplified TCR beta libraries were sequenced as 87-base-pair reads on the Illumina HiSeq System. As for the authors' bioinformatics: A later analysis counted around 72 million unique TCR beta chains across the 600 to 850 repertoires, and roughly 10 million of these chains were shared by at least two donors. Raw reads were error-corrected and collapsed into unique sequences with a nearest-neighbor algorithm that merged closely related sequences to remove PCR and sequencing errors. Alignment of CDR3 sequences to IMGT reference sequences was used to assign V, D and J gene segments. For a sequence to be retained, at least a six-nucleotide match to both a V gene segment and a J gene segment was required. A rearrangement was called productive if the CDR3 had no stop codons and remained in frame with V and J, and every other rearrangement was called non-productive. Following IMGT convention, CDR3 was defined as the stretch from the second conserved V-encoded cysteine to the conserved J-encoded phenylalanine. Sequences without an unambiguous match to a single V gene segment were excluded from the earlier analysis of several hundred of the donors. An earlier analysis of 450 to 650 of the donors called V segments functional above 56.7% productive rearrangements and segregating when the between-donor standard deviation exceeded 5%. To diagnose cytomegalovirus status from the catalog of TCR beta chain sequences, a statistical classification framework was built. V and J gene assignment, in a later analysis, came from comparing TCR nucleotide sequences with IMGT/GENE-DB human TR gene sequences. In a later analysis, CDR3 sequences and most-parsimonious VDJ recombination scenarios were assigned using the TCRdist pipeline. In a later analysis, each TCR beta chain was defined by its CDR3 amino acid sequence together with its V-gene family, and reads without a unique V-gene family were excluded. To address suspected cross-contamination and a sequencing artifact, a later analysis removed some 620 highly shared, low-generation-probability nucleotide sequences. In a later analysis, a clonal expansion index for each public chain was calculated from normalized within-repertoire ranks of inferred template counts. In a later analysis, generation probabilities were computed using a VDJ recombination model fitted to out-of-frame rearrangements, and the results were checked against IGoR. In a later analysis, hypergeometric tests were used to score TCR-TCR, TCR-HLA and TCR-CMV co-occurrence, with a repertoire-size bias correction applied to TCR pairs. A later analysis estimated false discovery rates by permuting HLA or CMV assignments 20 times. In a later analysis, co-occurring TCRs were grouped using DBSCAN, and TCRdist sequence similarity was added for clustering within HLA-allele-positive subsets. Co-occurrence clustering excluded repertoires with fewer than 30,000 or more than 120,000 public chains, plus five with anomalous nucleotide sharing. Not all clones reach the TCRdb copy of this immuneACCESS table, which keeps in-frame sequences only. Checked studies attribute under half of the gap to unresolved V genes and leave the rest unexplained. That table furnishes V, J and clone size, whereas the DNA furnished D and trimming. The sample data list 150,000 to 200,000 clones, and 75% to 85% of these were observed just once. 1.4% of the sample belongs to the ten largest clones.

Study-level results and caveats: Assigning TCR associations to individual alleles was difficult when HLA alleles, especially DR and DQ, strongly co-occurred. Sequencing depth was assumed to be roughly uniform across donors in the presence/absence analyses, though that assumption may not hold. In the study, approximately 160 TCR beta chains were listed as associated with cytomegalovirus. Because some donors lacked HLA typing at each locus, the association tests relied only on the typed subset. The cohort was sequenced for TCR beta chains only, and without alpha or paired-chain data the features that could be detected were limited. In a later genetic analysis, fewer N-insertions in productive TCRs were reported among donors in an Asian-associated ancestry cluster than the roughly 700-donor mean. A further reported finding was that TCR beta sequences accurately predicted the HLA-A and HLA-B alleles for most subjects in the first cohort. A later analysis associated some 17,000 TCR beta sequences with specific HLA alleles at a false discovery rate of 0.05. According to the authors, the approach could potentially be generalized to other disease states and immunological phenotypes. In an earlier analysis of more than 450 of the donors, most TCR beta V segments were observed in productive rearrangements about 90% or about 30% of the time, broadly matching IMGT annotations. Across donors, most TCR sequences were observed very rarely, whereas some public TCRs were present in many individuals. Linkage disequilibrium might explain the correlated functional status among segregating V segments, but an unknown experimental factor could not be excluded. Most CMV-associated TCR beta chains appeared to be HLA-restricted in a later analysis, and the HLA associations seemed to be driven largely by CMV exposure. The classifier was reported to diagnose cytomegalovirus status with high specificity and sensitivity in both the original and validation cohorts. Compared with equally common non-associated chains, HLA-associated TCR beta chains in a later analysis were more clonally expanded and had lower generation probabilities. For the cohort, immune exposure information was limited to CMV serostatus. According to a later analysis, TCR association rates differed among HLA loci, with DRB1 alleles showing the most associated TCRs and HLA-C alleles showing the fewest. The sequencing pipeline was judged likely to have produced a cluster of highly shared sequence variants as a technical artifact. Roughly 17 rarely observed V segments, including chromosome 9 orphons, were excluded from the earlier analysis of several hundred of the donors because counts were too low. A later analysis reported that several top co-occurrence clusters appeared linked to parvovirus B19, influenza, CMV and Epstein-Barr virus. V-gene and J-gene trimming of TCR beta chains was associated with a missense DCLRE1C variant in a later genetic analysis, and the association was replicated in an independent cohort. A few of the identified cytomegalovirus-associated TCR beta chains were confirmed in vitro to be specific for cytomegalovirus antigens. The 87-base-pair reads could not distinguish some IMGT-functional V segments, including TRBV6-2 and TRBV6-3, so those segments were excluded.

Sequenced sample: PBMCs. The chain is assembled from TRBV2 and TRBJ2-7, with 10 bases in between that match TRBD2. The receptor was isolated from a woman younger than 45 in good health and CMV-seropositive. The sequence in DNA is TGTGCCAGCAGTCTAGCGGGAGTAGCCTACGAGCAGTACTTC. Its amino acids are CASSLAGVAYEQYF.